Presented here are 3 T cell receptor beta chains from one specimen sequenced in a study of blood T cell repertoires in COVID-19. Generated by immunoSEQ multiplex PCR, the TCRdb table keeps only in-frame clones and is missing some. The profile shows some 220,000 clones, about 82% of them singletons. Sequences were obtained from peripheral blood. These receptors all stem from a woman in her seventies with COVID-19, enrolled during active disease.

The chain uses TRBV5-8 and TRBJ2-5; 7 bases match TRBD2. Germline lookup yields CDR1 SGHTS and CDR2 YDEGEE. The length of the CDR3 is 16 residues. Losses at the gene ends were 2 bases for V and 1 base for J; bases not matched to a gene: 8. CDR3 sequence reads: CASSFFGGSRQETQYF. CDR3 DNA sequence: TGTGCCAGCAGCTTTTTCGGCGGGAGCCGCCAAGAGACCCAGTACTTC.

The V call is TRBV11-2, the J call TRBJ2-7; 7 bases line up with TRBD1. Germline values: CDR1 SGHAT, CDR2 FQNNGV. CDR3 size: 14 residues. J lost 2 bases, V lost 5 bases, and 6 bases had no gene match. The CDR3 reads CASSLGQAPYEQYF. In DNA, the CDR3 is TGTGCCAGCAGCCTCGGACAGGCCCCCTACGAGCAGTACTTC.

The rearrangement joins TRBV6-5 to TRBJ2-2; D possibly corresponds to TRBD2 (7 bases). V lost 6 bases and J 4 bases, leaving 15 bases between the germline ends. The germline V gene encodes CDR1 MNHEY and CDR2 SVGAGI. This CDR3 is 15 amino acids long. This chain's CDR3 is CASRQGREVTGELFF. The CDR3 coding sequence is TGTGCCAGCAGGCAGGGGAGGGAAGTCACCGGGGAGCTGTTTTTT.